Included here is one TCR beta chain sequence, with context. The sample comes from a study of CD8 T cells in Susac syndrome. RNA was extracted with the RNeasy kit, and a quantity of about 0.45 to 1 ug was reverse transcribed using random hexamers. Multiplex immunoSEQ PCR targeted 54 Vbeta and 13 Jbeta TCR beta segments. TCRdb independently ran MiXCR on the immunoSEQ multiplex PCR reads; one entry per CDR3 protein. The sample includes more than 150,000 distinct CDR3 sequences, under 97% of them seen just once. Germline CDR1 LGHDT, CDR2 YNNKEL (reference sequence). This CDR3 is 12 amino acids long. The V and J ends lost 2 bases and 6 bases respectively, with 4 bases between them. In contrast to the negatively isolated CD8+ and CD4+ T cells, TEMRA cells were FACS-enriched.

This chain joins TRBV3-1 and TRBJ2-2; D gene uncertain. Input material: CD4+ T cells from PBMCs. This sequence originates from a human donor with Susac syndrome. The CDR3 reads CASSQQAGELFF. Written as DNA, the CDR3 is TGTGCCAGCAGCCAACAGGCCGGGGAGCTGTTTTTT.